This entry is about one TCR beta chain. Its specificity is unknown. Repertoires were generated with immunoSEQ multiplex PCR, while TCRdb's copy carries only in-frame clones and drops some. The sample lists about 600,000 clones; 95% to 98% were seen once. This specimen belongs to a study of shared clonotypes between healthy human individuals. In the study overall: Three plates were used per donor for CD4 naive, three for CD4 memory, two for CD8 naive and one for CD8 memory.

The naive CD8 subset, CD45RO-negative cells positively selected for CCR7, excluded terminally differentiated effector memory CD45RA+ cells. Study-level results: In this cohort, only blood was sampled, and tissue repertoires likely differ.

The germline V gene encodes CDR1 SEHNR and CDR2 FQNEAQ (reference sequence). The V and J ends lost 5 bases and 4 bases, in that order; junction bases with no gene match: 10. CDR3 size: 16 residues. The rearrangement links TRBV7-9 to TRBJ1-4; the match to TRBD1 covers 7 bases. The sample taken for sequencing was naive CD8+ T cells sorted from blood. The receptor was isolated from a man younger than 40 in good health. Here the CDR3 reads CASSPTGQADNEKLFF. The CDR3 coding sequence is TGTGCCAGCAGCCCTACAGGACAGGCGGATAATGAAAAACTGTTTTTT.